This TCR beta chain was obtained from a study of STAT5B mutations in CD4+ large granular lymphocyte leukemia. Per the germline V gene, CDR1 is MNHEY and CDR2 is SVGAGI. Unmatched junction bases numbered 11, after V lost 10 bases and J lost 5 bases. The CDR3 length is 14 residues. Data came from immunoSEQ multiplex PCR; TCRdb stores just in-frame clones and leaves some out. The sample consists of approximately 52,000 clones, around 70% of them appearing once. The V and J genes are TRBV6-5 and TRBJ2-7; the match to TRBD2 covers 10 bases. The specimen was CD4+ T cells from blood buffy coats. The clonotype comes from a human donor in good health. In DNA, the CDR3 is TGTGCCACCGCAGCGGGGGGGCGATCGGACGAGCAGTACTTC. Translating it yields CATAAGGRSDEQYF.